This T cell receptor (beta chain) derives from a study of T cell responses to AZD1222 COVID-19 vaccine (dated by TCRdb to the early 2020s). Regarding the study in general: AZD1222 recipients whose second dose came at about 4 weeks and those whose second dose came at about 12 weeks were combined into one group, since spike-specific TCR depth and breadth did not differ between the two schedules. TCR sequencing covered 233 trial participants: about 210 given two doses of AZD1222 and around 25 given two doses of MenACWY control vaccine. Trial participants were enrolled by age into 18-55, 56-69 and 70-plus year subgroups, with approximately 160, 26 and 62 TCR-sequenced participants respectively. Paper-wide results and their limitations: A significant rise in spike-specific TCR breadth and depth was observed after two AZD1222 doses relative to day 0 and relative to MenACWY recipients. Reportedly, close to half of the unique spike-specific TCRs recognized epitopes lying outside the regions that are mutated in the B.1.351 and B.1.1.7 variants. Vaccine-associated CD4 TCRs spanned the whole spike protein, with dominant responses in regions 160-218 and 743-854. The 56-69-year group was small, and its depth increase did not reach significance, likely because of low power. Because no day 14 peak-response samples were available, the repertoires could be characterized only after the peak T cell response. Participants were mostly white British and included more females than males, and it was suggested by the authors that clonal diversity may have been underestimated. Conclusions about previously exposed vaccinees were limited because only 5 or 6 AZD1222 recipients were SARS-CoV-2 seropositive at baseline.

The time point label of this sample denotes: baseline before first vaccination. Vaccinee samples were obtained from the UK trials COV001 and COV002, which included a single-blind randomized controlled phase 2/3 trial of AZD1222 (ChAdOx1 nCoV-19) in healthy adults. For TCRbeta chain sequencing, PBMC samples were collected from trial participants at day 0 and at day 28 after the second dose. About this clone itself: It has no known antigen specificity. The record has no base qualities; no much larger clone is one base away.

The CDR3 regions of human TCRbeta chains were analyzed by immunosequencing. Per the authors' processing: Repertoire TCRs were checked for matches against a reference library of SARS-CoV-2-specific TCRs that had been generated using the MIRA antigen-specificity platform. Breadth was defined as the fraction of unique TCRs that were SARS-CoV-2-associated. Depth was defined as the fraction of total T cells that were SARS-CoV-2-associated. Using the MIRA data, every spike-specific TCR was mapped to the spike region that the TCR reacted to and assigned to either a CD4 or a CD8 class. Log10-transformed breadth and depth values were compared by one-way ANOVA with Sidak's multiple comparisons tests. TCRdb stores this immuneACCESS table with in-frame sequences only. Part of the clones is absent; in the studies checked, under half of the shortfall reflects unresolved V genes, and no reason is known for the rest. V and J calls and clone size are those listed in that table; D and trimming were worked out from the DNA. The sample table records 75,000 to 100,000 clones; nearly 90% of these occur just once. Roughly 1.7% of the sample is in the top ten clones.

Here the sequenced sample was peripheral blood, taken on day 0 of AZD1222 vaccination. The receptor was derived from an adult in good health.

The DNA sequence follows: TGTGCCAGCAGCTTACGCGGCCGTGAATTGACCGGGGAGCTGTTTTTT. The translation is CASSLRGRELTGELFF. The chain joins TRBV7-3 to TRBJ2-2, with an unclear D gene assignment. At the junction V is shortened by 2 bases and J by 5 bases, with 15 bases in between. Measured from the cysteine to the phenylalanine, the CDR3 is 16 residues long. The CDR3 DNA has 48 bases and is translated from base 1. Sequences SGHTA (CDR1) and FQGTGA (CDR2) are obtained from the germline V gene.